The 15 T cell receptor beta chains listed next were all sequenced from one sample in a study of CXCR4 blockade with PD-1 therapy in pancreatic cancer. TCRdb keeps only in-frame clones here, not all; method: immunoSEQ multiplex PCR. The sample lists about 8,000 clones, roughly three fifths occurring once. Sequenced: tumor tissue. The receptors shown here come from a human donor with pancreatic ductal adenocarcinoma.

The chain couples TRBV5-1 to TRBJ1-2; 9 bases are shared with TRBD1. This CDR3 has 14 residues. V lost 7 bases, J lost 8 bases, and 12 bases stayed unmatched. CDR1 is SGHRS, CDR2 YFSETQ, per germline. CDR3 in DNA: TGCGCCAGCGGATCCGGGACAGGGTCGGAAGGCTACACCTTC. Protein product: CASGSGTGSEGYTF.

The chain combines TRBV29-1 with TRBJ1-1; 11 positions match TRBD1. CDR1 and CDR2 from the germline V gene are SQVTM and ANQGSEA. Trimming cost V 5 bases and J 0 bases; bases outside gene matches: 5. CDR3 size: 15 residues. CDR3 in DNA: TGCAGCGTTTCCCCGGGACAGGGGGTGAACACTGAAGCTTTCTTT. Protein: CSVSPGQGVNTEAFF. Full variable domain (rest looked up from reference TRBV29-1 and TRBJ1-1): SAVISQKPSRDICQRGTSLTIQCQVDSQVTMMFWYRQQPGQSLTLIATANQGSEATYESGFVIDKFPISRPNLTFSTLTVSNMSPEDSSIYLCSVSPGQGVNTEAFFGQGTRLTVV.

The chain employs TRBV19 and TRBJ1-1; D gene unclear. Germline CDR1 and CDR2: LNHDA and SQIVND (reference sequence). Trimming took off 4 bases at V and 5 bases at J, with 11 bases between the two ends. This CDR3 spans 13 amino acids. The CDR3, as DNA: TGTGCCAGTAGTAAGATGCAAGAAACTGAAGCTTTCTTT. It encodes CASSKMQETEAFF.

The rearrangement uses TRBV15 and TRBJ2-1, with D perhaps being TRBD1 or TRBD2 (5 bases each). The germline CDR1 and CDR2 sequences are LNHNV and YYDKDF (reference sequence). The germline V and J ends were trimmed by 0 bases and 4 bases, with 10 bases remaining between them. The CDR3 has 15 amino acids. The CDR3 DNA is TGTGCCACCAGCAGAGAGAAGGGACGGTACAATGAGCAGTTCTTC. This translates into CATSREKGRYNEQFF.

The chain recombines TRBV16 with TRBJ1-2; D is unresolved. The V end was cut by 4 bases, the J end by 5 bases, with 8 bases between. CDR1 KGHSY and CDR2 FQNENV come from the germline V gene. The length of the CDR3 is 12 residues. The CDR3 DNA follows: TGTGCCAGCAGCCCGGACCAATATGGCTACACCTTC. Its protein is CASSPDQYGYTF.

This clone was found a few times. This sequence joins TRBV30 and TRBJ2-7, with 7 positions matching TRBD1. The J segment lost 1 base and the V segment lost 5 bases, leaving 2 bases of the junction unmatched. The CDR3 totals 12 residues. Germline V gene sequence: CDR1 GTSNPN, CDR2 SVGIG (reference sequence). The CDR3 sequence is CAWGTASYEQYF. The CDR3 DNA is TGTGCCTGGGGGACAGCGTCCTACGAGCAGTACTTC. Based on the CDR3 plus reference TRBV30 and TRBJ2-7, the full variable domain is SQTIHQWPATLVQPVGSPLSLECTVEGTSNPNLYWYRQAAGRGLQLLFYSVGIGQISSEVPQNLSASRPQDRQFILSSKKLLLSDSGFYLCAWGTASYEQYFGPGTRLTVT.

The gene calls are TRBV19 and TRBJ2-3; tentatively, D is TRBD1 or TRBD2 (5 bases each). V was pared by 5 bases and J by 9 bases, with 21 bases between. This CDR3 region has 15 residues. Germline V lookup: CDR1 LNHDA, CDR2 SQIVND (reference sequence). The CDR3 DNA reads as TGTGCCAGTAGTGGTTTAGGGACGGTGGGTGAGACGCAGTATTTT. Translated: CASSGLGTVGETQYF.

This sequence joins TRBV19 and TRBJ1-6; D is unclear. Germline CDR1 and CDR2: LNHDA and SQIVND (reference sequence). CDR3 size: 16 residues. With 7 bases removed from V and 0 bases from J, the gap between germline ends came to 13 bases. The CDR3: CASNWDSNSYNSPLHF. CDR3 DNA sequence: TGTGCCAGTAATTGGGATTCCAACTCCTATAATTCACCCCTCCACTTT.

V and J are TRBV28 and TRBJ1-2; D is unresolved. CDR3 length: 14 residues. Per the germline V gene, CDR1 is MDHEN and CDR2 is SYDVKM. V lost 6 bases and J lost 4, with 15 bases in between. The CDR3 coding sequence is TGTGCCAGCAGCACCCTCGCCCGGCTCTATGGCTACACCTTC. Protein product: CASSTLARLYGYTF.

This clone was seen more than once but under ten times. The rearrangement joins TRBV28 to TRBJ1-4, with 9 bases identical to TRBD1. This CDR3 comprises 17 residues. From germline, CDR1 is MDHEN and CDR2 SYDVKM. V shed 6 bases, J shed 6 bases, and the junction held 14 bases outside the gene matches. CDR3 DNA: TGTGCCAGCAGCGGCCCACCCTTGAGGACAGGGGATGAAAAACTGTTTTTT. It encodes CASSGPPLRTGDEKLFF.

This clone came up once. This rearrangement joins TRBV19 to TRBJ1-1; D gene uncertain. The ends were cut back, 7 bases at V and 4 bases at J, with 10 bases in the middle. From germline, CDR1 is LNHDA and CDR2 SQIVND (reference sequence). The CDR3 is 12 amino acids. DNA of the CDR3: TGTGCCAGTAATACCAGGAGCACTGAAGCTTTCTTT. Protein product: CASNTRSTEAFF.

The chain employs TRBV19 and TRBJ1-2; 11 bases are a match to TRBD1. The CDR3 extends over 11 amino acids. Germline V CDR1 and CDR2: LNHDA, SQIVND (reference sequence). The V and J ends lost 8 bases and 8 bases, in that order; junction bases with no gene match: 1. CDR3 loop: CASGTGGGYTF. The CDR3 DNA reads TGTGCCAGTGGGACAGGGGGAGGCTACACCTTC.

The rearrangement links TRBV9 to TRBJ2-2, with 7 bases identical to TRBD1. This CDR3 is built from 17 residues. J gave up 6 bases and V 4 bases, and 15 bases lay outside the gene matches. Germline CDR1 and CDR2: SGDLS and YYNGEE. CDR3 coding DNA: TGTGCCAGCAGCAGCATTACCGGGACAGAAGTCGCCGGGGAGCTGTTTTTT. This translates into CASSSITGTEVAGELFF.

V usage is TRBV18 and J usage is TRBJ1-1, with D hard to call. The CDR3 is 12 amino acids. The V end lost 5 bases, the J end lost 6 bases, and 10 bases lay between the germline ends. Germline CDR1 reads KGHSH; CDR2 reads LQKENI. The CDR3: CASSSTTSEAFF. The CDR3 bases are TGTGCCAGCTCATCTACCACATCTGAAGCTTTCTTT. The full variable domain, in which reference TRBV18 and TRBJ1-1 provide the parts outside the CDR3, is NAGVMQNPRHLVRRRGQEARLRCSPMKGHSHVYWYRQLPEEGLKFMVYLQKENIIDESGMPKERFSAEFPKEGPSILRIQQVVRGDSAAYFCASSSTTSEAFFGQGTRLTVV.

The J gene is TRBJ2-7, the V gene TRBV29-1; possible D gene TRBD1, 5 bases. This CDR3 contains 12 residues. CDR1 is SQVTM and CDR2 is ANQGSEA in the germline V gene. Trimming took off 7 bases at V and 2 bases at J, with 12 bases between the two ends. Written as DNA, the CDR3 is TGCAGCGCACGACAGACTGCCTACGAGCAGTACTTC. Residues: CSARQTAYEQYF.